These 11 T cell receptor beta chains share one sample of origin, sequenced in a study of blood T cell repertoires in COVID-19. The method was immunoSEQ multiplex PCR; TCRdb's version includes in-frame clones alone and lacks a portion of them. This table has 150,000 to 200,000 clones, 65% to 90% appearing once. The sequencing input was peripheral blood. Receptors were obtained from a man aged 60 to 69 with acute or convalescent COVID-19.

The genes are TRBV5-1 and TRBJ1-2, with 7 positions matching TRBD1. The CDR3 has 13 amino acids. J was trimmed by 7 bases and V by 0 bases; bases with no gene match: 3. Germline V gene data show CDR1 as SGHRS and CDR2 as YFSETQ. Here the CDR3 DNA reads TGCGCCAGCAGCTTGGAAGGACAGGCTGGCTACACCTTC. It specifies CASSLEGQAGYTF.

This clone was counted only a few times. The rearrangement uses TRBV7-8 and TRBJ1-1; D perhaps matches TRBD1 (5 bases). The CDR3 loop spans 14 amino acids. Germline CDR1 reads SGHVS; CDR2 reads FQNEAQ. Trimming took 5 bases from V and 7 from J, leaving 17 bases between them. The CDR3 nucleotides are TGTGCCAGCAGCCCAGGACACTCTGAAATTGAAGCTTTCTTT. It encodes CASSPGHSEIEAFF.

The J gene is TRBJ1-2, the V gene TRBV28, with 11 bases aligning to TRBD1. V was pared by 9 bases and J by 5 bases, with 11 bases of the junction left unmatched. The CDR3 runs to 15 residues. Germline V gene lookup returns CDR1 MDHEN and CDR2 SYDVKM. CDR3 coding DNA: TGTGCCAGTGGGACAGGGGGTAGTGATATTTATGGCTACACCTTC. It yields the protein CASGTGGSDIYGYTF.

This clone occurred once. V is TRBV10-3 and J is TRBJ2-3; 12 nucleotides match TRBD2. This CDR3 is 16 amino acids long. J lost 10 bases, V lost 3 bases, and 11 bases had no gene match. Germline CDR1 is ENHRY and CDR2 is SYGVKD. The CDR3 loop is CAISDGTSGSVGAQYF. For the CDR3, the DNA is TGTGCCATCAGTGACGGGACTAGCGGGTCTGTAGGGGCGCAGTATTTT.

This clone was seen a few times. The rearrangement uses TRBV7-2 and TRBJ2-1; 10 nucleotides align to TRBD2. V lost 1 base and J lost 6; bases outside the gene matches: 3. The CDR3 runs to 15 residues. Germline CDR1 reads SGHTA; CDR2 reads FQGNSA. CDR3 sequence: CASSLVSSGSNEQFF. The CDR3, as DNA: TGTGCCAGCAGCTTAGTTTCTAGCGGGAGCAATGAGCAGTTCTTC.

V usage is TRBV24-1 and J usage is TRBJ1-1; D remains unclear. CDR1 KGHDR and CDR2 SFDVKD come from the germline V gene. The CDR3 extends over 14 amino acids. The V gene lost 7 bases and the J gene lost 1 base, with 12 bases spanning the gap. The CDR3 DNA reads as TGTGCCACCAGCGAGGGTACCACGAACACTGAAGCTTTCTTT. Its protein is CATSEGTTNTEAFF.

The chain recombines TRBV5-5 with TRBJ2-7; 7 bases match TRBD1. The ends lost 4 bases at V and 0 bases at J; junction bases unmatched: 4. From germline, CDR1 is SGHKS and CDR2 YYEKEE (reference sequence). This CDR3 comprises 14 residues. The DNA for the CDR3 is TGTGCCAGCAGCCGACAGGGCGGCTCCTACGAGCAGTACTTC. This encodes CASSRQGGSYEQYF.

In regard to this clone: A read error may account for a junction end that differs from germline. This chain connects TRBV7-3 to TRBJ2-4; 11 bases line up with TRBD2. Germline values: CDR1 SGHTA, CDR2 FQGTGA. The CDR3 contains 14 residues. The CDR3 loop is CASSLSASGRTLTF. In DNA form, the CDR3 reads TGTGCCAGCAGCTTAAGCGCTAGCGGGAGGACCTTAACCTTC.

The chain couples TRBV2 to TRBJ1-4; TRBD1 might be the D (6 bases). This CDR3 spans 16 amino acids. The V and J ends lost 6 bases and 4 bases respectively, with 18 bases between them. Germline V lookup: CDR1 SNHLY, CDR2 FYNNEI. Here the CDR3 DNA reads TGTGCCAGCAGCGTACGGGGGGCCCTGGGTAATGAAAAACTGTTTTTT. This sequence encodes CASSVRGALGNEKLFF.

The CDR3 spells CATSVQGRDYTEAFF. The DNA for the CDR3 is TGTGCCACCAGTGTTCAGGGCAGGGACTACACTGAAGCTTTCTTT. This chain uses TRBV24-1 with TRBJ1-1, with a weak D call TRBD1 (5 bases). Between the trimmed V and J ends, which lost 5 bases and 3 bases, there was a span of 15 bases. The CDR3 consists of 15 residues. Germline-derived CDR1 and CDR2 are KGHDR and SFDVKD.

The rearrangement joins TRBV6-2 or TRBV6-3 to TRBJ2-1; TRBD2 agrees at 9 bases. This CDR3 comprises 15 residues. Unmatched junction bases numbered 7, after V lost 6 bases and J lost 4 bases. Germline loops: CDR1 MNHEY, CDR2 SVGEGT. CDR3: CASSLAGVLYNEQFF. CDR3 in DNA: TGTGCCAGCAGCTTAGCGGGAGTTCTTTACAATGAGCAGTTCTTC.